These 10 T cell receptor beta chains originate from one sample sequenced in a study of Ad26.COV2.S vaccination and SARS-CoV-2 variants. Regarding treatment: some 20 received Ad26.COV2.S at low or high dose, single or two shots; 5 received placebo; per-sample allocation not given. Material that was analyzed had been drawn on day 63 after the first vaccine or placebo injection. TCRdb's table, derived via immunoSEQ multiplex PCR, lists solely in-frame clones and lacks some. The profile shows 350,000 to 500,000 clones, roughly 88% of them singletons. Source: peripheral blood, taken in a trial of Ad26.COV2.S vaccine versus placebo. These receptors all come from a person aged 18 to 59 who received the Ad26.COV2.S COVID-19 vaccine or a placebo.

The rearrangement joins TRBV27 to TRBJ2-1; 13 bases align to TRBD2. The germline gives CDR1 MNHEY, CDR2 SMNVEV (reference sequence). The CDR3 runs 19 residues. V dropped 2 bases and J dropped 6; count of bases not matched to a gene: 13. In nucleotides, the CDR3 is TGTGCCAGCAGTTTAATAGGGGGACTAGCGGGGCTACCTCGCAATGAGCAGTTCTTC. Translated, it gives CASSLIGGLAGLPRNEQFF.

V gene TRBV21-1 combines with J gene TRBJ1-6. TRBV21-1 is assigned pseudogene status. The CDR3 is 17 residues long. The CDR3 DNA is TGTGCCAGCAGCAAAGGGCAGCCACTCTGGCGAAATTCACCCCTCCACTTT. Translation: CASSKGQPLWRNSPLHF.

The J gene is TRBJ1-6, the V gene TRBV7-9; D gene unclear. Germline lookup yields CDR1 SEHNR and CDR2 FQNEAQ (reference sequence). The germline V and J ends were trimmed by 1 base and 7 bases, with 11 bases remaining between them. The CDR3 has 15 residues. CDR3 DNA: TGTGCCAGCAGCTTAGTGGCAGGATGGAATTCACCCCTCCACTTT. Protein product: CASSLVAGWNSPLHF. Based on the CDR3 plus reference TRBV7-9 and TRBJ1-6, the full variable domain is DTGVSQNPRHKITKRGQNVTFRCDPISEHNRLYWYRQTLGQGPEFLTYFQNEAQLEKSRLLSDRFSAERPKGSFSTLEIQRTEQGDSAMYLCASSLVAGWNSPLHFGNGTRLTVT.

The J gene is TRBJ2-3, the V gene TRBV6-6; 12 bases agree with TRBD2. V was clipped by 0 bases and J by 4 bases; unmatched bases: 2. There are 16 residues in the CDR3. Germline V gene data show CDR1 as MNHNY and CDR2 as SVGAGI (reference sequence). For the CDR3, the DNA is TGTGCCAGCAGTTACTCGACTAGCGGGAGACCAGATACGCAGTATTTT. Its translation: CASSYSTSGRPDTQYF.

V and J are TRBV27 and TRBJ2-1, with 16 bases fitting TRBD2. The V segment lost 8 bases and the J segment 0 bases; nucleotides outside the gene matches: 13. The CDR3 length is 20 residues. Germline CDR1 reads MNHEY; CDR2 reads SMNVEV (reference sequence). The CDR3 spells CASGAGTSGRAPLSYNEQFF. The CDR3 coding sequence is TGTGCCAGCGGGGCCGGGACTAGCGGGAGGGCTCCCCTCTCCTACAATGAGCAGTTCTTC.

This chain uses TRBV12-3 or TRBV12-4 with TRBJ2-7, with 8 positions matching TRBD1. The CDR3 contains 13 residues. J was trimmed by 7 bases and V by 1 base; bases with no gene match: 3. The CDR3 DNA reads as TGTGCCAGCAGTTTAGACAGGGGGTTTGAGCAGTACTTC. Amino acid sequence: CASSLDRGFEQYF.

The chain combines TRBV7-2 with TRBJ2-7, with unresolved D. Germline V gene data show CDR1 as SGHTA and CDR2 as FQGNSA. This CDR3 region has 13 residues. The V and J ends lost 5 bases and 7 bases respectively, with 15 bases between them. The CDR3 here is CASSPRAGGEQYF. Here the CDR3 DNA reads TGTGCCAGCAGCCCAAGGGCCGGTGGAGAGCAGTACTTC.

V usage is TRBV12-3 or TRBV12-4 and J usage is TRBJ2-1; TRBD1 aligns across 10 bases. The junction had 5 bases not matched to a gene; V was cut back by 5 bases and J by 16 bases. The CDR3 runs to 11 residues. The CDR3 sequence is CASSTRQGAFF. The CDR3 nucleotides are TGTGCCAGCAGTACCCGACAGGGGGCTTTCTTC.

The V call is TRBV5-1, the J call TRBJ2-7, with a weak D call TRBD1 (7 bases). The CDR3 spans 14 residues. Germline loops: CDR1 SGHRS, CDR2 YFSETQ. Deletions cut 0 bases from V and 4 bases from J, with 11 bases between. DNA for the CDR3: TGCGCCAGCAGCTTGGTGCAGGGGGGATACGAGCAGTACTTC. It specifies CASSLVQGGYEQYF. The whole variable domain, filled in from reference TRBV5-1 and TRBJ2-7, reads KAGVTQTPRYLIKTRGQQVTLSCSPISGHRSVSWYQQTPGQGLQFLFEYFSETQRNKGNFPGRFSGRQFSNSRSEMNVSTLELGDSALYLCASSLVQGGYEQYFGPGTRLTVT.

The gene calls are TRBV6-6 and TRBJ2-1, with D possibly being TRBD1 (5 bases). The CDR3 has 12 residues. Trimming took 0 bases from V and 8 from J, leaving 5 bases between them. Germline CDR1 and CDR2: MNHNY and SVGAGI (reference sequence). Here the CDR3 reads CASSYSTDEQFF. CDR3 sequence (DNA): TGTGCCAGCAGTTACTCGACAGATGAGCAGTTCTTC.